One sample yielded the 15 T cell receptor beta chains listed below, sequenced in a study of blood T cell repertoires in COVID-19. Only in-frame clones appear in the TCRdb table, and some are missing; sequencing was by immunoSEQ multiplex PCR. In the table there are around 130,000 clones, about 83% of which are singletons. The material sequenced was peripheral blood. Source of these receptors: a human donor in a cohort sampled during active COVID-19.

The rearrangement uses TRBV27 and TRBJ2-5, with 11 positions matching TRBD2. The CDR3 consists of 13 residues. CDR1 and CDR2 from the germline V gene are MNHEY and SMNVEV (reference sequence). J lost 8 bases, V lost 2 bases, and 1 base had no gene match. The CDR3: CASSLGTSGTQYF. The DNA of the CDR3 is TGTGCCAGCAGTTTAGGGACTAGCGGTACCCAGTACTTC.

V and J are TRBV9 and TRBJ2-3; 11 nucleotides match TRBD2. The CDR3 runs 16 residues. V was clipped by 3 bases and J by 2 bases; unmatched bases: 5. The V gene's germline CDR1 is SGDLS and CDR2 YYNGEE. CDR3 sequence reads: CASSATSGGFTDTQYF. The CDR3 nucleotides read TGTGCCAGCAGCGCCACTAGCGGGGGATTCACAGATACGCAGTATTTT.

The chain uses TRBV15 and TRBJ1-2; D remains ambiguous. From germline, CDR1 is LNHNV and CDR2 YYDKDF (reference sequence). Trimming left V 0 bases short and J 5 bases short, with 7 bases between. This CDR3 contains 13 residues. The CDR3 spells CATSRDSGYGYTF. The CDR3 nucleotides are TGTGCCACCAGCAGAGATTCCGGGTATGGCTACACCTTC.

The rearrangement joins TRBV27 to TRBJ2-7; TRBD2 aligns across 11 bases. J gave up 4 bases and V 5 bases, and 10 bases lay outside the gene matches. The V gene's germline CDR1 is MNHEY and CDR2 SMNVEV (reference sequence). This CDR3 is 16 amino acids long. The chain's CDR3 is CASSKGGGTSGYEQYF. Here the CDR3 DNA reads TGTGCCAGCAGTAAAGGAGGAGGGACTAGCGGTTACGAGCAGTACTTC.

To note about this clone: This same CDR3 is encoded by further DNA sequences in the sample. The V and J genes are TRBV18 and TRBJ1-1; the D gene is possibly TRBD1 (6 bases). This CDR3 contains 13 residues. With 3 bases removed from V and 1 base from J, the gap between germline ends came to 6 bases. Germline V CDR1 and CDR2: KGHSH, LQKENI. CDR3 nucleotide sequence: TGTGCCAGCTCACCGGGACAGAACACTGAAGCTTTCTTT. Amino acids: CASSPGQNTEAFF. Together with reference TRBV18 and TRBJ1-1, the CDR3 gives the full variable domain: NAGVMQNPRHLVRRRGQEARLRCSPMKGHSHVYWYRQLPEEGLKFMVYLQKENIIDESGMPKERFSAEFPKEGPSILRIQQVVRGDSAAYFCASSPGQNTEAFFGQGTRLTVV.

V gene TRBV13 combines with J gene TRBJ2-7; tentatively, D is TRBD1 (6 bases). Trimming cost V 5 bases and J 5 bases, with 10 bases left between them. Germline CDR1 reads PRHDT; CDR2 reads FYEKMQ (reference sequence). The CDR3 sequence is 12 residues long. CDR3 sequence: CASSLYRDEQYF. Written as DNA, the CDR3 is TGTGCCAGCAGCCTGTACAGGGACGAGCAGTACTTC.

This rearrangement joins TRBV7-2 to TRBJ1-5; 7 positions agree with TRBD1. The ends lost 4 bases at V and 5 bases at J; junction bases unmatched: 5. This CDR3 has 14 residues. Germline values: CDR1 SGHTA, CDR2 FQGNSA. Here the CDR3 DNA reads TGTGCCAGCAGCTCCCGACAGGGCCATCAGCCCCAGCATTTT. Protein: CASSSRQGHQPQHF.

This chain links TRBV9 with TRBJ2-1; TRBD2 aligns across 8 bases. This CDR3 is built from 17 residues. CDR1 is SGDLS and CDR2 is YYNGEE in the germline V gene. The J segment lost 2 bases and the V segment lost 3 bases, leaving 10 bases of the junction unmatched. CDR3 nucleotides: TGTGCCAGCAGCGCCCATCACCAGCGGGGGCCCTACAATGAGCAGTTCTTC. Amino acids: CASSAHHQRGPYNEQFF.

The chain has TRBV19 and TRBJ2-7; 7 bases fit TRBD2. The CDR3 length is 17 residues. The trim removed 1 base at V and 2 bases at J, leaving 11 bases unmatched. Germline V gene lookup returns CDR1 LNHDA and CDR2 SQIVND (reference sequence). The CDR3 region is CASSIVPPGGEAYEQYF. Written as DNA, the CDR3 is TGTGCCAGTAGTATAGTCCCCCCGGGGGGAGAGGCCTACGAGCAGTACTTC.

Worth noting for this clone: Germline and junction disagree at one end, which may indicate a read error. The rearrangement links TRBV6-6 to TRBJ1-2, with a weak D call TRBD1 (5 bases). The length of the CDR3 is 13 residues. Per the germline V gene, CDR1 is MNHNY and CDR2 is SVGAGI (reference sequence). CDR3 nucleotide sequence: TGTGCCAGCAGTGAGACAGCTAAGTATGGCTACACCTTC. Translated, it gives CASSETAKYGYTF.

CDR3 protein: CASSTGDREDVPDTQYF. The CDR3 DNA is TGCGCCAGCAGCACAGGGGACAGGGAAGATGTCCCAGATACGCAGTATTTT. The chain joins TRBV5-1 to TRBJ2-3; 9 nucleotides agree with TRBD1. Germline CDR1 reads SGHRS; CDR2 reads YFSETQ. Unmatched junction bases numbered 13, after V lost 4 bases and J lost 4 bases. This CDR3 is 17 amino acids long.

The J gene is TRBJ1-6, the V gene TRBV30; 7 bases match TRBD1. From germline, CDR1 is GTSNPN and CDR2 SVGIG (reference sequence). Trimming cost V 2 bases and J 4 bases; bases outside gene matches: 2. The CDR3 extends over 14 amino acids. The CDR3 spells CAWSRQGYNSPLHF. CDR3 bases: TGTGCCTGGAGTCGACAGGGTTATAATTCACCCCTCCACTTT.

The V and J genes are TRBV27 and TRBJ1-3, with D possibly matching TRBD1 (6 bases). CDR1 is MNHEY and CDR2 is SMNVEV in the germline V gene (reference sequence). CDR3 length: 14 residues. V lost 5 bases to trimming and J lost 4 bases, with 12 bases between them. CDR3 sequence: CASSQTGTGNTIYF. CDR3 nucleotide sequence: TGTGCCAGCAGTCAAACCGGGACAGGAAACACCATATATTTT.

The J gene is TRBJ2-1, the V gene TRBV6-5, with 10 bases fitting TRBD2. Germline V CDR1 and CDR2: MNHEY, SVGAGI. The CDR3 length is 14 residues. V gave up 6 bases and J gave up 4 bases; unmatched junction bases: 3. CDR3 sequence (DNA): TGTGCCAGCAGACTAGCGGGGACATACAATGAGCAGTTCTTC. It encodes CASRLAGTYNEQFF.

The chain uses TRBV19 and TRBJ1-5; D is unclear. The germline V gene has CDR1 LNHDA and CDR2 SQIVND (reference sequence). V was cut by 5 bases and J by 0 bases, with 14 bases left in between. The CDR3 sequence is 16 residues long. The CDR3: CASSFLGRFSNQPQHF. CDR3 sequence (DNA): TGTGCCAGTAGTTTCCTGGGGAGGTTTAGCAATCAGCCCCAGCATTTT.